The text below deals with one TCR beta chain. Its antigen is still unknown. Data came from immunoSEQ multiplex PCR; TCRdb stores just in-frame clones and leaves some out. Of more than 70,000 clones in the sample, 90% were seen once. The sample belongs to a study of T cell responses to AZD1222 COVID-19 vaccine. General study results and limits: The study reported that nearly half of spike-specific TCRs target unmutated variant regions. Only a handful of people who got AZD1222 tested seropositive at baseline. With two AZD1222 doses given, Spike-specific TCR breadth and depth both rose. White British donors predominated, females outnumbered males, and clonal diversity was possibly underestimated.

The TCR comes from an adult who received the AZD1222 COVID-19 vaccine. The sample in question was peripheral blood, obtained 28 days after the second AZD1222 dose.

The CDR3 bases are TGTGCCAGCAGCCCGCTCTCCAAAGCTGAAGCTTTCTTT. The encoded protein is CASSPLSKAEAFF. This chain uses TRBV7-9 with TRBJ1-1, with D unresolved. The germline gives CDR1 SEHNR, CDR2 FQNEAQ (reference sequence). The V gene lost 5 bases and the J gene lost 6 bases, with 13 bases spanning the gap. The CDR3 length is 13 residues.